This T cell receptor (beta chain) is drawn from a study of cytotoxic CD8 clonotypes in ibrutinib-treated CLL. V trimming: 3 bases; J trimming: 6 bases; junction bases outside the gene matches: 7. CDR1 and CDR2 (germline): KGHSH, LQKENI. The CDR3 spans 15 residues. The method was immunoSEQ multiplex PCR; TCRdb's version includes in-frame clones alone and lacks a portion of them. The profile shows 160,000 or so clones, 84% of them singletons. V is TRBV18 and J is TRBJ2-1, with TRBD1 identical over 8 bases. This sequence was found in a human donor with chronic lymphocytic leukemia. The specimen was PBMCs, collected after 24 months of ibrutinib treatment. The CDR3 protein is CASSPRTGQSNEQFF. CDR3 DNA: TGTGCCAGCTCACCTCGGACAGGGCAGTCCAATGAGCAGTTCTTC.